The next 32 T cell receptor beta chains were all read from a single sample in a study of Tregs in tolerant kidney transplant recipients. The assay was immunoSEQ multiplex PCR, and TCRdb's table has in-frame clones only and misses some. The sample has 30,000 or so clones. The specimen comprised CD8+ T cells from blood, sampled before the transplant. The receptors derive from a human donor who received a combined kidney and bone marrow transplant.

Note on this clone: The CDR3 is cut off 3 residues early in the read; its end comes from the germline J gene. J is TRBJ1-2 and V is TRBV30; 8 positions agree with TRBD1. After removal of 7 bases from V and 6 bases from J, the junction contained 1 base not matched to a gene. CDR1 and CDR2 from the germline V gene are GTSNPN and SVGIG (reference sequence). The CDR3 runs 10 residues. The sequenced CDR3 bases are TGTGCCTTGACAGGGGATGGC. Amino acids: CALTGDG. The full CDR3 protein is CALTGDGYTF.

Concerning this clone itself: The read ends 3 residues shy of where the CDR3 ends; the end is completed using the germline J gene. The rearrangement links TRBV19 to TRBJ1-2, with D possibly matching TRBD1 (6 bases). The CDR3 contains 13 residues. Per the germline V gene, CDR1 is LNHDA and CDR2 is SQIVND (reference sequence). CDR3: CASSNQGTGGYTF. CDR3 bases read: TGTGCCAGTAGTAACCAGGGGACGGGAGGC.

A word on this clone: The CDR3 end lies 3 residues beyond the end of the read and is filled in from the germline J gene. The chain couples TRBV10-1 to TRBJ2-5; no clear D gene. Germline V lookup: CDR1 WNHNN, CDR2 SYGVQD (reference sequence). This CDR3 contains 14 residues. V was cut by 2 bases and J by 0 bases, with 7 bases left in between. This CDR3 reads CASSEDSHQETQYF. The part of the CDR3 DNA that was read is TGCGCCAGCAGTGAGGACTCACACCAAGAGACC.

In the case of this clone: The read is 3 residues too short to cover the CDR3 end, so that end is filled in from the germline J gene. The rearrangement uses TRBV5-4 and TRBJ2-1; TRBD2 matches 7 bases. The CDR3 contains 13 residues. Unmatched junction bases numbered 6, after V lost 8 bases and J lost 4 bases. Germline CDR1 is SGHNT and CDR2 is YYREEE (reference sequence). The CDR3 spells CASGGGNYNEQFF. Incomplete CDR3 DNA: TGTGCCAGTGGGGGGGGGAATTACAATGAG.

As regards this clone: The CDR3 end lies 3 residues beyond the end of the read and is filled in from the germline J gene. The rearrangement links TRBV20-1 to TRBJ2-7, with D possibly matching TRBD2 (5 bases). Germline-derived CDR1 and CDR2 are DFQATT and SNEGSKA (reference sequence). CDR3 length: 11 amino acids. The V end lost 1 base, the J end lost 6 bases, and 7 bases lay between the germline ends. The CDR3 reads CSARGGFEQYF. The sequenced part of the CDR3 DNA is TGCAGTGCTAGAGGAGGGTTCGAG.

The CDR3 DNA, read in part, is TGTGCCAGCAGCTTAAGCGGGAGGTTAGGCAATGAG. It yields the protein CASSLSGRLGNE. The entire CDR3 reads CASSLSGRLGNEQFF. The V gene is TRBV7-2, the J gene TRBJ2-1; 9 nucleotides align to TRBD2. The read falls 3 residues short of the CDR3 end, and the missing part is taken from the germline J gene. Germline-derived CDR1 and CDR2 are SGHTA and FQGNSA. Unmatched junction bases numbered 5, after V lost 2 bases and J lost 6 bases. This CDR3 spans 15 amino acids.

On this clone: The read is 3 residues too short to cover the CDR3 end, so that end is filled in from the germline J gene. This rearrangement joins TRBV7-9 to TRBJ2-5, with D maybe TRBD2 (6 bases). Trimming removed 5 bases from V and 6 bases from J, with 13 bases in between. Germline V gene lookup returns CDR1 SEHNR and CDR2 FQNEAQ (reference sequence). CDR3 length: 13 residues. The CDR3 spells CASSLTSSQTQYF. Partial CDR3 DNA: TGTGCCAGCAGCCTGACTAGTAGTCAGACC.

Points on this clone: Read coverage stops 3 residues before the CDR3 terminus; the germline J gene supplies the remainder. The gene calls are TRBV29-1 and TRBJ1-2; 8 bases match TRBD1. CDR3 size: 14 residues. Germline V lookup: CDR1 SQVTM, CDR2 ANQGSEA. Trimming at V came to 6 bases and at J to 2 bases, leaving 8 bases not matched to a gene. CDR3 region: CSVADRGINYGYTF. The part of the CDR3 DNA that was read is TGCAGCGTCGCTGACAGGGGCATCAACTATGGC.

Comments on this clone: The CDR3 goes on 3 residues after the read ends, and that part is filled in from the germline J gene. The V gene is TRBV6-2 or TRBV6-3, the J gene TRBJ1-1, with a possible D match to TRBD1 (5 bases). The V gene lost 9 bases and the J gene lost 5 bases, with 13 bases spanning the gap. Germline V gene data show CDR1 as MNHEY and CDR2 as SVGEGT. This CDR3 comprises 12 residues. CDR3 amino acids: CASARGETEAFF. CDR3 bases read: TGTGCCAGTGCGAGGGGAGAAACTGAA.

As to this clone: The read ends 3 residues early relative to the CDR3; the germline J gene fills the gap. The sample contains more than one DNA sequence encoding this CDR3. The chain uses TRBV7-6 and TRBJ2-1; 9 nucleotides agree with TRBD2. The CDR3 consists of 15 residues. The J segment lost 1 base and the V segment lost 7 bases, leaving 5 bases of the junction unmatched. Germline V gene sequence: CDR1 SGHVS, CDR2 FNYEAQ. CDR3 loop: CASTGGLASYNEQFF. The DNA read from the CDR3 is TGTGCCAGCACGGGGGGACTAGCTTCCTACAATGAG.

Concerning this clone itself: The CDR3 extends 3 residues past the end of the read, so its final part is completed from the germline J gene. The chain recombines TRBV20-1 with TRBJ2-1, with D possibly matching TRBD1 (6 bases). V lost 6 bases to trimming and J lost 0 bases, with 15 bases between them. The CDR3 is 15 amino acids. Germline CDR1 and CDR2: DFQATT and SNEGSKA (reference sequence). The sequenced part of the CDR3 DNA is TGCAGTGCAAGGCCGCAGGGGCTCTCCTACAATGAG. The encoded protein is CSARPQGLSYNE. The full CDR3 protein reads CSARPQGLSYNEQFF.

On this clone: The CDR3 end falls 3 residues outside the read, so it is completed with the germline J gene. The rearrangement uses TRBV20-1 and TRBJ2-1, with a possible D match to TRBD2 (6 bases). The CDR3 is 13 amino acids. Germline CDR1 and CDR2: DFQATT and SNEGSKA (reference sequence). Trimming left V 1 base short and J 7 bases short, with 11 bases between. This CDR3 is CSARVPGRNEQFF. The sequenced CDR3 bases are TGCAGTGCTAGAGTACCGGGGAGGAATGAG.

Details on this clone: Read coverage stops 3 residues before the CDR3 terminus; the germline J gene supplies the remainder. This rearrangement joins TRBV6-1 to TRBJ2-7; 9 bases line up with TRBD2. Germline values: CDR1 MNHNS, CDR2 SASEGT. J gave up 4 bases and V 2 bases, and 9 bases lay outside the gene matches. This CDR3 has 16 residues. CDR3 DNA, as far as it was read: TGTGCCAGCAGTGAATGGGCCGCGGGAGGGCTATACGAG. This gives the protein CASSEWAAGGLYE. The CDR3 reads in full as CASSEWAAGGLYEQYF.

About this clone: The read terminates 3 residues ahead of where the CDR3 ends, so the germline J gene completes it. The genes are TRBV7-9 and TRBJ1-4, with 10 bases aligning to TRBD1. Unmatched junction bases numbered 3, after V lost 1 base and J lost 7 bases. The CDR3 runs to 15 residues. CDR1 and CDR2 (germline): SEHNR, FQNEAQ (reference sequence). The part of the CDR3 DNA that was read is TGTGCCAGCAGCTTAGGTGGACAGGGGGTTGAAAAA. Amino acid sequence: CASSLGGQGVEK. The whole CDR3 is CASSLGGQGVEKLFF.

Concerning this clone: The observed sequence ends 3 residues before the CDR3 terminus, with the missing tail filled in from the germline J gene. V is TRBV19 and J is TRBJ2-4; 9 bases line up with TRBD1. CDR1 and CDR2 from the germline V gene are LNHDA and SQIVND (reference sequence). The CDR3 has 15 amino acids. V gave up 3 bases and J gave up 9 bases; unmatched junction bases: 9. CDR3 residues: CASSIPQGAAVIQYF. The sequenced CDR3 bases are TGTGCCAGTAGTATCCCACAGGGGGCGGCCGTCATT.

For this clone: The read ends 3 residues before the CDR3 terminus; that terminus is restored from the germline J gene. The V gene is TRBV19, the J gene TRBJ2-4, with 10 bases matching TRBD2. The CDR3 sequence is 15 residues long. Germline values: CDR1 LNHDA, CDR2 SQIVND (reference sequence). Losses at the gene ends were 2 bases for V and 8 bases for J; bases not matched to a gene: 6. The CDR3 reads CASSITSGILDIQYF. The DNA read from the CDR3 is TGTGCCAGTAGTATAACTAGCGGGATTTTAGACATT.

Concerning this clone itself: The read terminates 3 residues ahead of where the CDR3 ends, so the germline J gene completes it. V is TRBV7-9 and J is TRBJ2-1; perhaps TRBD2 as D (6 bases). CDR1 and CDR2 from the germline V gene are SEHNR and FQNEAQ (reference sequence). V was pared by 3 bases and J by 6 bases, with 12 bases between. This CDR3 has 14 amino acids. The part of the CDR3 DNA that was read is TGTGCCAGCAGCTTCACGCGGGATGGCAATGAG. This encodes CASSFTRDGNE. The whole CDR3 sequence reads CASSFTRDGNEQFF.

For this clone: The read ends 3 residues early relative to the CDR3; the germline J gene fills the gap. The V gene is TRBV7-9, the J gene TRBJ2-1; 7 nucleotides agree with TRBD2. Germline V gene sequence: CDR1 SEHNR, CDR2 FQNEAQ (reference sequence). The CDR3 runs 14 residues. The trim removed 5 bases at V and 6 bases at J, leaving 7 bases unmatched. The covered CDR3 bases are TGTGCCAGCAGCCCAGGACTAGTAGTCAATGAG. Its translation: CASSPGLVVNE. The complete CDR3 sequence is CASSPGLVVNEQFF.

About this clone: The read ends 3 residues shy of where the CDR3 ends; the end is completed using the germline J gene. The rearrangement joins TRBV20-1 to TRBJ2-1, with a possible D match to TRBD1 (5 bases). The CDR3 spans 14 residues. The ends were cut back, 6 bases at V and 6 bases at J, with 18 bases in the middle. CDR1 and CDR2 from the germline V gene are DFQATT and SNEGSKA (reference sequence). The CDR3 DNA, read in part, is TGCAGTGCCTCAAAGGGGCTCGGCGGCAATGAG. This sequence encodes CSASKGLGGNE. The whole CDR3 protein is CSASKGLGGNEQFF.

Notes on this clone: The DNA ends 3 residues before the CDR3 does, and the rest of the CDR3 is filled in from the germline J gene. The V and J genes are TRBV7-6 and TRBJ2-2; TRBD1 matches 7 bases. Germline lookup yields CDR1 SGHVS and CDR2 FNYEAQ. This CDR3 comprises 16 residues. With V trimmed by 4 bases and J by 4 bases, 9 bases remained unmatched. CDR3 DNA (partial): TGTGCCAGCAGCTCGGGACAGTTAGGTATCACCGGGGAG. Its protein is CASSSGQLGITGE. In full, the CDR3 is CASSSGQLGITGELFF.

On this clone: The read is 3 residues too short to cover the CDR3 end, so that end is filled in from the germline J gene. The rearrangement joins TRBV5-4 to TRBJ1-1, with D possibly TRBD1 on 5 matching bases. CDR3 length: 15 residues. The V end lost 4 bases, the J end lost 6 bases, and 19 bases lay between the germline ends. From germline, CDR1 is SGHNT and CDR2 YYREEE (reference sequence). The CDR3 protein is CASSPFAGVMAEAFF. The CDR3 DNA, read in part, is TGTGCCAGCAGCCCGTTCGCGGGGGTAATGGCTGAA.

Comment on this clone: The read ends 3 residues shy of where the CDR3 ends; the end is completed using the germline J gene. This chain joins TRBV29-1 and TRBJ2-1, with TRBD1 matching 7 bases. Germline V lookup: CDR1 SQVTM, CDR2 ANQGSEA. This CDR3 spans 14 amino acids. Losses at the gene ends were 3 bases for V and 7 bases for J; bases not matched to a gene: 9. This chain's CDR3 is CSVEGRGIENEQFF. CDR3 DNA, as far as it was read: TGCAGCGTTGAGGGCAGGGGGATTGAGAATGAG.

CDR3 DNA (partial): TGTGCCAGTAGTATAGGGCAGATAAACACTGAA. Its protein product is CASSIGQINTE. The complete CDR3 sequence is CASSIGQINTEAFF. This chain connects TRBV19 to TRBJ1-1; no clear D. Read data end 3 residues before the CDR3 end; the end is taken from the germline J gene. V was pared by 1 base and J by 2 bases, with 8 bases between. Germline-derived CDR1 and CDR2 are LNHDA and SQIVND (reference sequence). CDR3 size: 14 residues.

As concerns this clone: The read terminates 3 residues ahead of where the CDR3 ends, so the germline J gene completes it. The chain employs TRBV5-5 and TRBJ2-1, with D unclear. V lost 4 bases, J lost 9 bases, and 8 bases lay in between. Germline V gene lookup returns CDR1 SGHKS and CDR2 YYEKEE (reference sequence). The CDR3 consists of 11 residues. The CDR3 region is CASSPSGEQFF. CDR3 DNA, as far as it was read: TGTGCCAGCAGCCCCTCGGGTGAG.

On this clone itself: Read data end 3 residues before the CDR3 end; the end is taken from the germline J gene. The chain employs TRBV28 and TRBJ2-3; TRBD2 agrees at 8 bases. Germline values: CDR1 MDHEN, CDR2 SYDVKM. Germline trimming cut 2 bases from V and 4 bases from J; bases unmatched to any gene: 5. The CDR3 has 15 residues. CDR3 DNA, as far as it was read: TGTGCCAGCAGTTTAGTCCCAGCGGGAGCAGATACG. This gives the protein CASSLVPAGADT. The whole CDR3 sequence is CASSLVPAGADTQYF.

In the case of this clone: The CDR3 goes on 3 residues after the read ends, and that part is filled in from the germline J gene. The J gene is TRBJ2-2, the V gene TRBV7-3; 11 bases agree with TRBD2. There are 19 residues in the CDR3. J lost 3 bases, V lost 1 base, and 10 bases had no gene match. Germline-derived CDR1 and CDR2 are SGHTA and FQGTGA. CDR3 region: CASSLNAASGRSDTGELFF. CDR3 DNA, as far as it was read: TGTGCCAGCAGCTTAAATGCGGCTAGCGGGAGGAGTGACACCGGGGAG.

Worth noting for this clone: The read gets to within 3 residues of the CDR3 end, and the germline J gene fills in the rest. The V call is TRBV19, the J call TRBJ1-1, with D tentatively TRBD1 (6 bases). Germline CDR1 LNHDA, CDR2 SQIVND (reference sequence). With 4 bases removed from V and 1 base from J, the gap between germline ends came to 7 bases. The CDR3 runs 13 residues. The CDR3 region is CASSTGQNTEAFF. Partial CDR3 DNA: TGTGCCAGTAGTACGGGACAGAACACTGAA. The full variable domain, with the rest looked up from reference TRBV19 and TRBJ1-1, is DGGITQSPKYLFRKEGQNVTLSCEQNLNHDAMYWYRQDPGQGLRLIYYSQIVNDFQKGDIAEGYSVSREKKESFPLTVTSAQKNPTAFYLCASSTGQNTEAFFGQGTRLTVV.

Comment on this clone: The read terminates 3 residues before the CDR3 end, so the remaining end is supplied by the germline J gene. The chain couples TRBV19 to TRBJ2-3; the match to TRBD2 covers 7 bases. J lost 4 bases, V lost 7 bases, and 8 bases had no gene match. The germline CDR1 and CDR2 sequences are LNHDA and SQIVND (reference sequence). The CDR3 is 14 residues long. The CDR3: CASTMGGAPDTQYF. CDR3 DNA, as far as it was read: TGTGCCAGTACCATGGGAGGGGCCCCAGATACG.

For this clone: The sequence runs out 3 residues before the end of the CDR3; the remainder is reconstructed from the germline J gene. The chain carries TRBV2 and TRBJ2-7; weak D call: TRBD1 (5 bases). The length of the CDR3 is 13 residues. Trimming shortened V by 6 bases and J by 4 bases, and 13 bases separated the two germline ends. Germline V gives CDR1 SNHLY, CDR2 FYNNEI. The CDR3 bases that were read are TGTGCCAGCAGCGCAGGGTTTGCGTACGAG. It yields the protein CASSAGFAYE. The whole CDR3 reads CASSAGFAYEQYF.

Worth noting for this clone: The read ends 3 residues shy of where the CDR3 ends; the end is completed using the germline J gene. This chain links TRBV7-8 with TRBJ2-7; 7 bases line up with TRBD2. This CDR3 has 14 amino acids. Germline-derived CDR1 and CDR2 are SGHVS and FQNEAQ. With 5 bases clipped from V and 3 bases from J, the junction kept 7 bases outside the gene matches. CDR3 amino acids: CASSPGGGGYEQYF. The sequenced part of the CDR3 DNA is TGTGCCAGCAGCCCTGGGGGGGGAGGCTACGAG.

In the case of this clone: Read coverage stops 3 residues before the CDR3 terminus; the germline J gene supplies the remainder. The gene calls are TRBV7-9 and TRBJ1-2; tentatively, D is TRBD1 (5 bases). There are 13 residues in the CDR3. Germline-derived CDR1 and CDR2 are SEHNR and FQNEAQ (reference sequence). The DNA read from the CDR3 is TGTGCCAGCAGCTTAGGACAGCCGTTAGGC. This translates into CASSLGQPLG. The full-length CDR3 reads as CASSLGQPLGYTF.

Notes on this clone: Read coverage stops 3 residues before the CDR3 terminus; the germline J gene supplies the remainder. The chain couples TRBV2 to TRBJ2-2; TRBD2 matches at 12 bases. V lost 4 bases, J lost 4 bases, and 7 bases stayed unmatched. CDR1 SNHLY and CDR2 FYNNEI come from the germline V gene. There are 17 residues in the CDR3. The CDR3 here is CASSGLAGEDVTGELFF. Incomplete CDR3 DNA: TGTGCCAGCAGTGGACTAGCGGGAGAGGATGTCACCGGGGAG.